The source of this T cell receptor beta chain is a study of radiotherapy plus CTLA-4 blockade in lung cancer. This clone was seen a few times. CDR3 length: 16 residues. The protocol was immunoSEQ multiplex PCR, while the TCRdb copy is restricted to in-frame clones and leaves out a portion. This sample has tens of thousands of clones, with roughly 80% found just once. The gene calls are TRBV21-1 and TRBJ2-3; no DNA check was done on the table's D call, TRBD2. TRBV21-1 is a pseudogene. The sequence was collected from a human donor with non-small cell lung cancer who had a complete response to radiotherapy plus ipilimumab. The starting material was peripheral blood, obtained from a patient treated with radiotherapy plus ipilimumab. The CDR3 protein is CASSKGGECRTDTQYF. Written as DNA, the CDR3 is TGTGCCAGCAGCAAAGGTGGGGAGTGTAGGACAGATACGCAGTATTTT.